What follows describes a single T cell receptor beta chain. The antigen this receptor binds is unknown. Qualities for individual bases were not recorded, and no much larger clone is one base off. The donors were healthy, HIV-negative adults who had no recently reported acute infections or vaccinations. All donors were Caucasian adults living in Nashville, Tennessee, USA. CD4+ T cells were enriched by magnetic negative selection; naive cells were then positively selected on CD45RA, and the negative fraction formed the memory subset. Blood was collected by leukapheresis, and PBMCs were isolated by Ficoll-Histopaque density gradient centrifugation and then cryopreserved in liquid nitrogen vapor phase. Analytical flow cytometry was used to check the purity and quantity of each magnetically sorted T cell population. Genomic DNA was isolated from each sorted fraction and quantified by UV absorbance on a Nanodrop 2000c.

These data come from a study of shared clonotypes between healthy human individuals (dated by TCRdb to 2020 to 2021). Turning to the overall study: A few men and a couple of women, aged 18 to 49 years, made up the cohort. Leukapheresis yielded between about 0.94 and 9.5 billion PBMCs per donor. Libraries were prepared and TCR repertoires were sequenced by different laboratories using diverse techniques, in order to increase sequencing depth and limit assay-specific biases. Blood TCR repertoires of a handful of healthy adults were deeply sequenced to estimate repertoire size and the extent of clonotype sharing between individuals. Per donor, three plates each were used for CD4 naive and CD4 memory, two for CD8 naive, and one for CD8 memory. The research as a whole found: When several donors were compared, the shared fraction of clonotypes was about 5.2% for naive CD4, 3.5% to 4% for naive CD8, about 2.5% for memory CD4, and 0.4% for memory CD8. Compared with non-shared clonotypes, clonotypes shared by all four sorted-subset donors had higher generation probabilities. Naive subsets generally had larger estimated clonotype richness than memory subsets. Pairwise subsampling led to the expectation that sequencing depth would affect the degree of clonotype sharing among donors. Even with the large sequencing depth, rarefaction of the sorted-subset datasets indicated that sequencing was incomplete. Because the study included only a small number of donors, the genetic and exposure-history diversity represented was limited. Sampling was restricted to blood, and TCR repertoires in tissue are likely to differ from TCR repertoires in blood.

Spanning cysteine to phenylalanine, the CDR3 consists of 15 amino acids. The read is trimmed to its CDR3 DNA, 45 bases read in frame from base 1. V is shortened by 3 bases, J by 4 bases, and the region joining them spans 15 bases. The germline V gene (reference sequence) gives CDR1 as MNHEY and CDR2 as SMNVEV. TCR CDR3 regions were amplified from genomic DNA by multiplex PCR using the deep immunoSEQ assay. Extracted genomic DNA from each cell subset was spread evenly across all wells of several immunoSEQ 96-well plates, with each plate serving as a replicate. For sorted subsets, approximately 210 ng genomic DNA, equal to tens of thousands of T cell genomes, was loaded into each replicate PCR. Purified libraries were measured with a Qubit 3.0 fluorometer, size-checked on a Bioanalyzer 2100, and measured again with the KAPA Library Quantification kit. A separate single-read 150-cycle Illumina NextSeq 550 flow cell was used to sequence each immunoSEQ 96-well plate. As for the authors' bioinformatics: Because the immunoSEQ output included only junctional sequences and no quality scores, the filtering could not be the same as the filtering used for full-length reads. Sequences were annotated with PyIR, a Python wrapper for IgBLAST v1.9, using IMGT germline references to assign V/J genes and CDR3. Reads with weak V/J assignments (E-value above 1e-6), missing CDR3, stop codons, out-of-frame junctions, or ambiguous translated residues were removed. V3J clonotypes were defined as sequences sharing an identical inferred V gene, J gene, and CDR3 amino acid sequence. Percentage overlap between repertoires was calculated by dividing the number of shared unique clonotypes by the size of the smaller repertoire. Repertoire richness was assessed with RTK rarefaction, the Chao1 estimator, and Recon v2.1 estimates of unobserved clonotypes. OLGA was used to compute generation probabilities for all TCRbeta clonotypes that the gDNA method yielded from a few donors. This immuneACCESS table, as held by TCRdb, lists in-frame sequences with V and J called but not all clones. Of the missing ones, under half trace to an unresolved V gene in checked studies; the others have no known cause. For V, J and clone size, that table is used; D and trimming come from the DNA. The sample table shows 2,500,000 or so clones, and 90% to 95% are seen once. The leading ten clones occupy approximately 0.37% of the sample.

The clonotype originates from a young man in good health. Some clones in this sample may be carry-over from other donors' samples. The V and J segments used are TRBV27 and TRBJ2-5; the D gene could be TRBD1 or TRBD2, each one agreeing over 6 bases. Sequenced: naive CD4+ T cells from PBMCs. In light of the paper, this sample's cell subset or site label describes: CD45RA+ positively selected. Here the CDR3 is given as CASSFRRGRRETQYF. The DNA reads TGTGCCAGCAGTTTCCGTCGGGGGCGCCGAGAGACCCAGTACTTC.